Included here is one T cell receptor (beta chain) sequence, with context. The antigen is not known. Each subset's genomic DNA was split evenly across several immunoSEQ plates. TCRdb keeps only in-frame clones here, not all; method: immunoSEQ multiplex PCR. The data show about 2.1 million clones, more than 85% seen once. CDR3 length equals 16 residues. Germline V CDR1 and CDR2: MNHEY, SMNVEV (reference sequence). V was pared by 5 bases and J by 8 bases, with 17 bases of the junction left unmatched. Only CD45RO-negative cells positively selected for CCR7 counted as naive CD8 cells, so terminally differentiated effector memory CD45RA+ cells were excluded. The entry originates in a study of shared clonotypes between healthy human individuals. Study-wide findings and caveats: Naive subsets generally had larger estimated richness than memory subsets. The donor pool, a small one, limited the genetic and exposure-history diversity represented.

Input material: naive CD8+ T cells from PBMCs. The J gene is TRBJ1-2, the V gene TRBV27; 7 nucleotides line up with TRBD1. The source of this sequence is a man aged 18 to 29 in good health. Some clones in this sample may be carry-over from other donors' samples. The CDR3 DNA follows: TGTGCCAGCAGTATCCATGTGGACAGGACCTCCTTCGGCTACACCTTC. Translating it yields CASSIHVDRTSFGYTF.